This T cell receptor beta chain was captured by sequencing in a study of radiation and T cells in renal cell carcinoma. For the study at large: Nephrectomy followed 15 Gy stereotactic body radiation by 4 weeks.

Time point denoted: baseline pretreatment blood. Documented treatment: 15 Gy SBRT to primary tumor, nephrectomy 4 weeks later. Only in-frame clones appear in the TCRdb table, and some are missing; sequencing was by immunoSEQ multiplex PCR. In the table there are 45,000 or so clones, approximately 80% of which are singletons. As concerns this clone: Its antigen remains unidentified.

General observations from the study: Top tumor clonotypes rose in blood 2 weeks post-radiation, then contracted.

Sequencing was performed on blood, taken from a patient whose treatment included radiotherapy and nephrectomy. The TCR comes from a woman aged 70-85 years with renal cell carcinoma.

CDR3 residues: CASTLEGEMNTEAFF. The DNA of the CDR3 is TGTGCCAGCACGCTCGAGGGGGAGATGAACACTGAAGCTTTCTTT. The rearrangement uses TRBV2 and TRBJ1-1; D perhaps matches TRBD1 (6 bases). The ends were cut back, 7 bases at V and 0 bases at J, with 15 bases in the middle. Germline CDR1 and CDR2: SNHLY and FYNNEI. This CDR3 has 15 amino acids. The full variable domain, completed using reference TRBV2 and TRBJ1-1, is EPEVTQTPSHQVTQMGQEVILRCVPISNHLYFYWYRQILGQKVEFLVSFYNNEISEKSEIFDDQFSVERPDGSNFTLKIRSTKLEDSAMYFCASTLEGEMNTEAFFGQGTRLTVV.